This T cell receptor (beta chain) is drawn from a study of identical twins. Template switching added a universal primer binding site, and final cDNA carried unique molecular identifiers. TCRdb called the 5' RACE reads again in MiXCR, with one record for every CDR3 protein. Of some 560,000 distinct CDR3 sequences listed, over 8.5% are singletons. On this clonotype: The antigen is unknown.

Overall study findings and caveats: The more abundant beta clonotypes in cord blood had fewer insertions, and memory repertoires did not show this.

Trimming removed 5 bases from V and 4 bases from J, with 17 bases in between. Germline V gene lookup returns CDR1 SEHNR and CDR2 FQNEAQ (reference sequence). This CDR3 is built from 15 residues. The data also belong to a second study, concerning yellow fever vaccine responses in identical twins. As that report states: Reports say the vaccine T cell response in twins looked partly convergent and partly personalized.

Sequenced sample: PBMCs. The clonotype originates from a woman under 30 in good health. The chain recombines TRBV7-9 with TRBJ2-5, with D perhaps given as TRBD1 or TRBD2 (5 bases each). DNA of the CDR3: TGTGCCAGCAGCCCTTCCGGGGACCTGGGAGAGACCCAGTACTTC. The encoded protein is CASSPSGDLGETQYF.